This TCR beta chain was documented in a study of identical twins. A universal primer site came from template switching; cDNA carried unique molecular identifiers. Via MiXCR, TCRdb re-called the 5' RACE reads, giving one row per CDR3 protein. The profile shows about 1.7 million distinct CDR3 sequences, roughly a third of them singletons. To note about this clonotype: Its target is unknown.

Germline V gene data show CDR1 as MGHRA and CDR2 as YSYEKL. CDR3 length: 16 amino acids. Deletions cut 6 bases from V and 2 bases from J, with 18 bases between. Findings and limits, study-wide: While abundant cord blood beta clonotypes carried fewer insertions, memory repertoires showed no such pattern.

V gene TRBV4-1 combines with J gene TRBJ2-3; either TRBD1 or TRBD2 may fit D (5 bases each). Material: cord blood. The source is a newborn girl in good health. CDR3 protein: CASRSILGTYTDTQYF. For the CDR3, the DNA is TGCGCCAGCAGATCAATCCTAGGGACGTACACAGATACGCAGTATTTT.